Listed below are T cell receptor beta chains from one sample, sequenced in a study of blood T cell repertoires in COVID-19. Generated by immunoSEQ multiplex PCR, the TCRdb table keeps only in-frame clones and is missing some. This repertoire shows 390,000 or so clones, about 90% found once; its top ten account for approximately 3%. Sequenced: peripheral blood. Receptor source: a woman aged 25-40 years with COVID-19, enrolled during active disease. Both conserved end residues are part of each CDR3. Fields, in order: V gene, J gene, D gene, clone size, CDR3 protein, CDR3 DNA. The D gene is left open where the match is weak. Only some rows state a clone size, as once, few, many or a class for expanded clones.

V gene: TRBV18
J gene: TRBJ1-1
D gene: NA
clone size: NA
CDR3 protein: CASSHTTDSNTEAFF
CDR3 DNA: TGTGCCAGCTCACACACGACAGATAGTAACACTGAAGCTTTCTTT

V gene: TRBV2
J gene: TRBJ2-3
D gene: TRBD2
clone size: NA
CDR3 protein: CASSHTSGEYF
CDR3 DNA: TGTGCCAGCAGTCATACTAGCGGGGAGTATTTT

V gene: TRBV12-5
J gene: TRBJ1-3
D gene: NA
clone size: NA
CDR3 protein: CASGSGVSGNTIYF
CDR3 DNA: TGTGCTAGTGGTTCAGGGGTGAGCGGAAACACCATATATTTT

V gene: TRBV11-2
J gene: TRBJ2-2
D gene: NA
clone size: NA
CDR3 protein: CASSLSRAGELFF
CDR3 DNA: TGTGCCAGCAGCTTAAGCAGGGCCGGGGAGCTGTTTTTT

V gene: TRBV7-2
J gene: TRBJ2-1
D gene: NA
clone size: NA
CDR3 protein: CASSLAGVSYNEQFF
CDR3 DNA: TGTGCCAGCAGCTTAGCGGGCGTCTCCTACAATGAGCAGTTCTTC

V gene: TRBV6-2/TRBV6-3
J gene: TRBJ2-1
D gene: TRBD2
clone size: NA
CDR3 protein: CASSYPSGGVSSYNEQFF
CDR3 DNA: TGTGCCAGCAGTTACCCCTCGGGGGGGGTATCCTCCTACAATGAGCAGTTCTTC

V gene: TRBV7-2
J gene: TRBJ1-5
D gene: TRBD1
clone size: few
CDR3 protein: CASSLATGHHQPQHF
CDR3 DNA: TGTGCCAGCAGCTTAGCGACAGGGCATCATCAGCCCCAGCATTTT

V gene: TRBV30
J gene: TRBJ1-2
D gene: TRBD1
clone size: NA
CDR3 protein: CAWSGGQGAGGYTF
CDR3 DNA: TGTGCCTGGAGCGGAGGACAGGGGGCGGGTGGCTACACCTTC

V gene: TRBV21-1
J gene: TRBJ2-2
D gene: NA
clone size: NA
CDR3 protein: CASRSKGLLSGQGAPGAGELFF
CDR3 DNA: TGTGCCAGCAGAAGCAAAGGCTTGCTATCGGGACAGGGGGCGCCGGGTGCCGGGGAGCTGTTTTTT

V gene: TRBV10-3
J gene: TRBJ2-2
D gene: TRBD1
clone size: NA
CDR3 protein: CAITSDRDHGELFF
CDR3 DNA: TGTGCCATCACCTCGGACAGGGATCACGGGGAGCTGTTTTTT

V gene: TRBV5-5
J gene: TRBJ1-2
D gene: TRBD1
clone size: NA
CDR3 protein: CASSDQDRGYGYTF
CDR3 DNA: TGTGCCAGCAGCGATCAAGACAGGGGCTATGGCTACACCTTC

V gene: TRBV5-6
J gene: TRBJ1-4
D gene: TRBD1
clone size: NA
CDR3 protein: CASSLDRGEKLFF
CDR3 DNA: TGTGCCAGCAGCCTGGACAGGGGCGAAAAACTGTTTTTT

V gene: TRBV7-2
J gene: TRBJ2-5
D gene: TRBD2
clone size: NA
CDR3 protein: CASSLGTSGGYQETQYF
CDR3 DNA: TGTGCCAGCAGCTTAGGTACTAGCGGGGGCTACCAAGAGACCCAGTACTTC

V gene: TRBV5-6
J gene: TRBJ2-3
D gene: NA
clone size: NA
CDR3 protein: CASSLGAVPDTQYF
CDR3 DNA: TGTGCCAGCAGCTTGGGGGCCGTTCCAGATACGCAGTATTTT

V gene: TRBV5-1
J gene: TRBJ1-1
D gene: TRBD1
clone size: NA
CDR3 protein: CASSRTGSTEAFF
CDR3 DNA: TGCGCCAGCTCTCGGACAGGGAGCACTGAAGCTTTCTTT

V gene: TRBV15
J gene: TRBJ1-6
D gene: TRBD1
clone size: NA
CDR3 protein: CATSSRIGQGGSPLHF
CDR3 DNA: TGTGCCACCAGCAGCAGGATTGGACAGGGTGGATCACCCCTCCACTTT

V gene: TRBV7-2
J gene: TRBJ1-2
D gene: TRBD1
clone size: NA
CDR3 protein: CASSFATGTDYGYTF
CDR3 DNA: TGTGCCAGCAGCTTCGCCACCGGGACAGACTATGGCTACACCTTC